The 27 T cell receptor beta chains below come from one sample, sequenced in a study of shared T cell receptors in the human thymus. Profiled with immunoSEQ multiplex PCR; TCRdb holds only in-frame clones, not every one. The table lists roughly 700,000 clones, roughly 90% of them singletons. This sample was shared with a second study, whose subject was human thymus T cells.

The sample taken for sequencing was thymocytes. The receptors stem from a boy in the first two years of life with a congenital heart defect.

This chain links TRBV15 with TRBJ2-7, with 8 bases lining up with TRBD1. Germline CDR1 and CDR2: LNHNV and YYDKDF (reference sequence). This CDR3 comprises 15 residues. Trimming removed 4 bases from V and 5 bases from J; junction bases left unmatched: 10. For the CDR3, the DNA is TGTGCCACCAGCACCCGGACAGGGAAGGACGACGAGCAGTACTTC. Protein: CATSTRTGKDDEQYF.

The chain joins TRBV7-9 to TRBJ2-5, with TRBD2 matching 7 bases. The ends lost 5 bases at V and 1 base at J; junction bases unmatched: 10. This CDR3 is built from 16 residues. Germline loops: CDR1 SEHNR, CDR2 FQNEAQ (reference sequence). CDR3 in amino acids: CASSPMTAGAQETQYF. CDR3 nucleotides: TGTGCCAGCAGCCCCATGACGGCGGGAGCCCAAGAGACCCAGTACTTC.

The CDR3 DNA follows: TGCAGCGTTGCGGGACAGCCCCAGAGAGAGGGCTACACCTTC. It encodes CSVAGQPQREGYTF. The genes are TRBV29-1 and TRBJ1-2; 7 nucleotides match TRBD1. Trimming removed 4 bases from V and 8 bases from J; junction bases left unmatched: 13. From germline, CDR1 is SQVTM and CDR2 ANQGSEA. The CDR3 consists of 14 residues.

V usage is TRBV6-7 and J usage is TRBJ2-1; TRBD2 matches 10 bases. TRBV6-7 counts as an open reading frame of uncertain function. The CDR3 spans 19 residues. Trimming cost V 7 bases and J 7 bases; bases outside gene matches: 22. The CDR3 nucleotides read TGTGCCAGCACCCAAGGGGGGTCAGCACCTAGCGGGAGTCGTAATGAGCAGTTCTTC. Translating gives CASTQGGSAPSGSRNEQFF.

This clone was found a few times. The V and J genes are TRBV5-6 and TRBJ2-7; 8 bases map to TRBD2. CDR1 and CDR2 (germline): SGHDT, YYEEEE. The CDR3 loop spans 14 amino acids. J lost 4 bases, V lost 4 bases, and 7 bases had no gene match. The CDR3 loop is CASSLREGHYEQYF. The CDR3 DNA sequence: TGTGCCAGCAGCCTCCGGGAGGGACATTACGAGCAGTACTTC.

V usage is TRBV7-3 and J usage is TRBJ2-7; no clear D. CDR1 is SGHTA and CDR2 is FQGTGA in the germline V gene. V gave up 1 base and J gave up 0 bases, with 7 bases separating them. The CDR3 runs to 14 residues. CDR3 nucleotides: TGTGCCAGCAGCTTAAGACACGACTCCTACGAGCAGTACTTC. Translated: CASSLRHDSYEQYF.

V gene TRBV4-1 combines with J gene TRBJ2-5; D is ambiguous. This CDR3 is 15 amino acids long. The germline V gene has CDR1 MGHRA and CDR2 YSYEKL. The V end lost 0 bases, the J end lost 2 bases, and 10 bases lay between the germline ends. The CDR3 DNA reads TGCGCCAGCAGCCAAGATACCCGCGATCAAGAGACCCAGTACTTC. Translation: CASSQDTRDQETQYF.

The genes are TRBV4-2 and TRBJ2-1, with D possibly matching TRBD1 (6 bases). CDR3 size: 17 residues. In germline, CDR1 is LGHNA, CDR2 YNFKEQ. The ends were cut back, 2 bases at V and 4 bases at J, with 18 bases in the middle. The DNA of the CDR3 is TGTGCCAGCAGCCAATCTTCCGGGACACGGGGATACAATGAGCAGTTCTTC. Protein product: CASSQSSGTRGYNEQFF.

The chain has TRBV19 and TRBJ2-7, with D possibly TRBD2 on 5 matching bases. The CDR3 length is 13 residues. V was pared by 4 bases and J by 0 bases, with 7 bases between. The germline V gene encodes CDR1 LNHDA and CDR2 SQIVND (reference sequence). CDR3 DNA: TGTGCCAGTAGTAGAGGGTTCTCCTACGAGCAGTACTTC. It codes for CASSRGFSYEQYF.

This chain uses TRBV30 with TRBJ2-7; D perhaps matches TRBD1 (6 bases). Deletions cut 5 bases from V and 3 bases from J, with 14 bases between. The CDR3 covers 13 residues. Germline V gene lookup returns CDR1 GTSNPN and CDR2 SVGIG (reference sequence). In DNA form, the CDR3 reads TGTGCCTGGGGGGTAGGGGGAAACTACGAGCAGTACTTC. This translates into CAWGVGGNYEQYF.

The chain combines TRBV27 with TRBJ2-1; 9 bases match TRBD1. CDR3 length equals 16 residues. Germline CDR1 is MNHEY and CDR2 is SMNVEV (reference sequence). V trimming: 6 bases; J trimming: 1 base; junction bases outside the gene matches: 7. CDR3 amino acids: CASRRYRGQSYNEQFF. The CDR3 DNA follows: TGTGCCAGCAGACGATACAGGGGGCAATCCTACAATGAGCAGTTCTTC.

The chain carries TRBV7-8 and TRBJ2-5; D gene ambiguous. CDR1 and CDR2 (germline): SGHVS, FQNEAQ. V lost 4 bases and J 5 bases, leaving 17 bases between the germline ends. This CDR3 spans 15 amino acids. The CDR3: CASSSLRFESETQYF. Written as DNA, the CDR3 is TGTGCCAGCAGCTCCCTCCGGTTCGAGTCGGAGACCCAGTACTTC.

The rearrangement links TRBV11-2 to TRBJ2-5; TRBD2 might be the D (7 bases). This CDR3 comprises 16 residues. Trimming removed 5 bases from V and 2 bases from J, with 18 bases in between. Germline V gives CDR1 SGHAT, CDR2 FQNNGV. This chain's CDR3 is CASSLGGAGLQETQYF. The DNA for the CDR3 is TGTGCCAGCAGCCTGGGGGGGGCGGGGCTTCAAGAGACCCAGTACTTC.

The gene calls are TRBV29-1 and TRBJ1-2; D possibly corresponds to TRBD1 (5 bases). The length of the CDR3 is 12 residues. The V gene lost 1 base and the J gene lost 7 bases, with 10 bases spanning the gap. Per the germline V gene, CDR1 is SQVTM and CDR2 is ANQGSEA. The CDR3 spells CSVEGGNCGYTF. Here the CDR3 DNA reads TGCAGCGTTGAAGGGGGCAATTGTGGCTACACCTTC. Together with reference TRBV29-1 and TRBJ1-2, the CDR3 gives the full variable domain: SAVISQKPSRDICQRGTSLTIQCQVDSQVTMMFWYRQQPGQSLTLIATANQGSEATYESGFVIDKFPISRPNLTFSTLTVSNMSPEDSSIYLCSVEGGNCGYTFGSGTRLTVV.

The chain carries TRBV11-1 and TRBJ2-3; D is possibly TRBD2 (6 bases). Germline-derived CDR1 and CDR2 are SGHAT and FQDESV (reference sequence). V was clipped by 4 bases and J by 0 bases, with 17 bases between them. This CDR3 is 17 amino acids long. The CDR3 nucleotides are TGTGCCAGCAGCTCCCGCTTTAGCGGCCTTAGCACAGATACGCAGTATTTT. It is translated as CASSSRFSGLSTDTQYF.

This sequence joins TRBV18 and TRBJ2-7, with 10 bases aligning to TRBD2. The J segment lost 6 bases and the V segment lost 3 bases, leaving 8 bases of the junction unmatched. Germline assignment: CDR1 KGHSH and CDR2 LQKENI. The CDR3 spans 15 residues. CDR3 nucleotides: TGTGCCAGCTCACCGTTCCTAGCGGGAGCTGCCGAGCAGTACTTC. Its protein is CASSPFLAGAAEQYF.

The rearrangement uses TRBV7-3 and TRBJ2-1; TRBD2 matches at 7 bases. Germline trimming cut 5 bases from V and 9 bases from J; bases unmatched to any gene: 10. Germline values: CDR1 SGHTA, CDR2 FQGTGA. There are 14 residues in the CDR3. The CDR3 spells CASSLTRLAGEQFF. The DNA of the CDR3 is TGTGCCAGCAGCCTCACACGACTAGCTGGTGAGCAGTTCTTC.

The chain has TRBV28 and TRBJ2-3; 7 bases match TRBD2. Germline V gene lookup returns CDR1 MDHEN and CDR2 SYDVKM. The J segment lost 3 bases and the V segment lost 3 bases, leaving 9 bases of the junction unmatched. CDR3 length equals 16 residues. Here the CDR3 reads CASSFTRERLTDTQYF. The CDR3 DNA is TGTGCCAGCAGTTTTACGCGGGAGAGGTTAACAGATACGCAGTATTTT.

The V call is TRBV11-2, the J call TRBJ2-7; perhaps TRBD2 as D (5 bases). The CDR3 runs 14 residues. Trimming stripped 1 base from V and 3 bases from J, with 10 bases between. Germline CDR1 SGHAT, CDR2 FQNNGV. The CDR3 sequence is CASSLGGFYYEQYF. The CDR3 coding sequence is TGTGCCAGCAGCTTAGGAGGGTTCTACTACGAGCAGTACTTC.

Notes on this clone: The junction departs from the called germline gene at one end, perhaps through a read error. The J gene is TRBJ2-2, the V gene TRBV7-7; 8 positions agree with TRBD2. The CDR3 has 15 residues. Germline V gene data show CDR1 as SSHAT and CDR2 as FNYEAQ (reference sequence). The CDR3 loop is CASSLDGRDPGELFF. In DNA form, the CDR3 reads TGTGCTAGCAGCTTAGACGGGAGGGACCCCGGGGAGCTGTTTTTT. Filled out from reference TRBV7-7 and TRBJ2-2, the complete variable domain reads GAGVSQSPRYKVTKRGQDVTLRCDPISSHATLYWYQQALGQGPEFLTYFNYEAQPDKSGLPSDRFSAERPEGSISTLTIQRTEQRDSAMYRCASSLDGRDPGELFFGEGSRLTVL.

This chain uses TRBV20-1 with TRBJ2-1; no definite D call. There are 10 residues in the CDR3. Germline V lookup: CDR1 DFQATT, CDR2 SNEGSKA (reference sequence). CDR3 nucleotides: TGCGCAGTCAGGAACAATGAGCAGTTCTTC. It specifies CAVRNNEQFF.

This chain joins TRBV19 and TRBJ2-1, with TRBD2 matching over 14 bases. CDR3 length: 17 amino acids. The ends lost 3 bases at V and 12 bases at J; junction bases unmatched: 13. In germline, CDR1 is LNHDA, CDR2 SQIVND (reference sequence). CDR3: CASSIELGLAGAEWQFF. CDR3 nucleotides: TGTGCCAGTAGTATCGAATTGGGACTAGCGGGAGCAGAATGGCAGTTCTTC.

The gene calls are TRBV4-3 and TRBJ2-1; 8 positions match TRBD2. Germline CDR1 and CDR2: LGHNA and YSLEER. The CDR3 consists of 16 residues. The J segment lost 0 bases and the V segment lost 4 bases, leaving 5 bases of the junction unmatched. The CDR3 sequence: CASSPIAGPSYNEQFF. The CDR3 DNA sequence: TGCGCCAGCAGCCCCATAGCGGGACCCTCCTACAATGAGCAGTTCTTC.

This chain joins TRBV7-2 and TRBJ2-5; 7 nucleotides match TRBD1. Germline V gives CDR1 SGHTA, CDR2 FQGNSA. The CDR3 extends over 14 amino acids. V lost 1 base, J lost 5 bases, and 4 bases stayed unmatched. CDR3 sequence: CASSLDRGEETQYF. The CDR3 DNA follows: TGTGCCAGCAGCTTAGACAGGGGTGAGGAGACCCAGTACTTC. Variable domain in full (rest from reference TRBV7-2 and TRBJ2-5): GAGVSQSPSNKVTEKGKDVELRCDPISGHTALYWYRQSLGQGLEFLIYFQGNSAPDKSGLPSDRFSAERTGGSVSTLTIQRTQQEDSAVYLCASSLDRGEETQYFGPGTRLLVL.

The chain has TRBV10-3 and TRBJ2-7, with TRBD1 identical over 7 bases. Germline assignment: CDR1 ENHRY and CDR2 SYGVKD. CDR3 size: 13 residues. The trim removed 6 bases at V and 4 bases at J, leaving 6 bases unmatched. CDR3 sequence reads: CAISTGDRYEQYF. In DNA form, the CDR3 reads TGTGCCATCAGCACAGGGGATCGGTACGAGCAGTACTTC.

DNA of the CDR3: TGTGCCAGTAGAACTTTAGAAGCGGGAGTGGGGAACAATGAGCAGTTCTTC. Translation gives CASRTLEAGVGNNEQFF. V usage is TRBV19 and J usage is TRBJ2-1, with TRBD2 identical over 8 bases. Germline trimming cut 6 bases from V and 5 bases from J; bases unmatched to any gene: 15. Looked up from germline, CDR1 is LNHDA and CDR2 is SQIVND (reference sequence). The CDR3 covers 17 residues.

The chain carries TRBV11-3 and TRBJ2-5; 11 positions match TRBD2. There are 17 residues in the CDR3. The J segment lost 3 bases and the V segment lost 5 bases, leaving 11 bases of the junction unmatched. CDR1 SGHNT and CDR2 YENEEA come from the germline V gene. The CDR3 here is CASSTQSGTSGKETQYF. CDR3 nucleotides: TGTGCCAGCAGCACACAATCCGGGACTAGCGGAAAAGAGACCCAGTACTTC.